These T cell receptor beta chains were read from a single sample in a study of blood T cell repertoires in COVID-19. The assay was immunoSEQ multiplex PCR, and TCRdb's table has in-frame clones only and misses some. The data show about 320,000 clones, 65% to 90% seen once. The sequencing input was peripheral blood. These TCRs come from a human donor in a cohort sampled during active COVID-19. Both conserved end residues are part of each CDR3. Each record gives: D gene, V gene, clone size, J gene, CDR3 protein, CDR3 DNA. D genes are given only for firm matches. Size is omitted from some rows. Given values are once, few, many or a class for expanded clones.

TRBD2	TRBV29-1	once	TRBJ2-2	CSVEFRGGANTGELFF	TGCAGCGTTGAATTTCGCGGGGGGGCGAACACCGGGGAGCTGTTTTTT
NA	TRBV5-1	NA	TRBJ1-1	CASSPQGMNTEAFF	TGCGCCAGCAGTCCTCAGGGCATGAACACTGAAGCTTTCTTT
NA	TRBV15	few	TRBJ1-6	CATWTPNSPLHF	TGTGCCACCTGGACTCCGAATTCACCCCTCCACTTT
TRBD2	TRBV27	NA	TRBJ2-3	CASSPLAGLTDTQYF	TGTGCCAGCAGTCCACTAGCGGGGCTCACAGATACGCAGTATTTT
NA	TRBV6-6	NA	TRBJ1-2	CASTQGLGYTF	TGTGCCAGCACCCAGGGGCTTGGCTACACCTTC
NA	TRBV6-5	once	TRBJ1-6	CASYPLTVHNSPLHF	TGTGCCAGCTACCCGCTGACAGTGCATAATTCACCCCTCCACTTT
NA	TRBV6-5	once	TRBJ1-1	CASITSGTKAFF	TGTGCCAGCATCACAAGTGGGACTAAAGCTTTCTTT
TRBD2	TRBV7-9	NA	TRBJ2-3	CASSSLGGGRTDTQYF	TGTGCCAGCAGCTCCCTCGGGGGGGGACGCACAGATACGCAGTATTTT
TRBD1	TRBV7-2	NA	TRBJ1-3	CASSLGGWRQGAGNTIYF	TGTGCCAGCAGCTTAGGGGGTTGGAGACAGGGGGCCGGAAACACCATATATTTT
NA	TRBV30	NA	TRBJ2-3	CAWSVRIDTQYF	TGTGCCTGGAGTGTGCGGATAGATACGCAGTATTTT
NA	TRBV12-3/TRBV12-4	NA	TRBJ1-6	CAILGRGGSPLHF	TGTGCAATATTGGGCAGGGGCGGATCACCCCTCCACTTT
TRBD2	TRBV6-5	NA	TRBJ2-1	CASRLLAGGPNEQFF	TGTGCCAGCAGACTACTAGCGGGGGGCCCAAATGAGCAGTTCTTC